This TCR beta chain was captured in a study of a mutant IDH1 vaccine in newly diagnosed glioma. Method: immunoSEQ multiplex PCR; TCRdb's copy keeps in-frame clones and lacks some. Of tens of thousands of clones listed, 70% to 90% are singletons. Specified time point: baseline, week 1 (first vaccination visit). The treatment was: pre-vaccination baseline after standard-of-care therapy. New WHO grade 3 or 4 IDH1-mutant, ATRX-lost astrocytomas were present in all donors. The sample in question was PBMCs, obtained from a glioma patient treated with radiotherapy, temozolomide or both. The clonotype was recovered from a man in his forties with glioma.

DNA for the CDR3: TGTGCCAGCAGTTCTAAAACCGCGAGGACTAGAGAGACCCAGTACTTC. Its translation: CASSSKTARTRETQYF. J is TRBJ2-5 and V is TRBV7-2; 7 positions match TRBD2. CDR3 length: 16 amino acids. The germline gives CDR1 SGHTA, CDR2 FQGNSA. V was clipped by 6 bases and J by 4 bases; unmatched bases: 14.